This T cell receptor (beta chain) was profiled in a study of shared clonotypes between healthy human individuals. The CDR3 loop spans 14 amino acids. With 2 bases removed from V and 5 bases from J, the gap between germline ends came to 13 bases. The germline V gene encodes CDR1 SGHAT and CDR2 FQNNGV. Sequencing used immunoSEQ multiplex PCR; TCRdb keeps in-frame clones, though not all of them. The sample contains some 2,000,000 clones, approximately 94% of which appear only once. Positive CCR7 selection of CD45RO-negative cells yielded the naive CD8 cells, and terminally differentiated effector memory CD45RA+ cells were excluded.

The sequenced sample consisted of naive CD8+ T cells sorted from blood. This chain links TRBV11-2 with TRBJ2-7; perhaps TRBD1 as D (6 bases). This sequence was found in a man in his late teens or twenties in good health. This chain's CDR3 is CASSLSGQGHEQYF. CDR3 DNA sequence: TGTGCCAGCAGCTTATCGGGACAAGGCCACGAGCAGTACTTC.